This is a list of T cell receptor beta chains from one sample in a study of identical twins. TCRdb processed the 5' RACE reads anew with MiXCR; each CDR3 protein has one entry. The sample contains nearly 650,000 distinct CDR3 sequences, 7.1% of which appear only once. The sample was also reused in another study, on yellow fever vaccine responses in identical twins.

Source material: PBMCs. All receptors derive from a woman aged 18-35 years in good health. CDR3s include the opening cysteine and the closing phenylalanine or tryptophan. Each record gives: CDR3 DNA, CDR3 protein, D gene, J gene, clone size, V gene. D genes are given only for firm matches. Size tells how often a clone was seen (once, few, many) or the class of an expanded clone, and some rows leave it out.

TGCGCCAGCAGCCCTCGGACTAGCGGGGATAATGAGCAGTTCTTC | CASSPRTSGDNEQFF | TRBD2 | TRBJ2-1 | many | TRBV4-1
TGCAGTGCTAGGACTCAGGCCGGGGAGCTGTTTTTT | CSARTQAGELFF | NA | TRBJ2-2 | NA | TRBV20-1
TGTGCCAGCAGCTCTTTGACAGGTGACAATGAGCAGTTCTTC | CASSSLTGDNEQFF | NA | TRBJ2-1 | NA | TRBV6-1
TGTGCCAGTACTGATAGTTGGACGGTGATGTACAATGAGCAGTTCTTC | CASTDSWTVMYNEQFF | NA | TRBJ2-1 | NA | TRBV19
TGTGCCAGCCAGTTCCAAGCCATACGGGACTATGGCTACACCTTC | CASQFQAIRDYGYTF | NA | TRBJ1-2 | NA | TRBV6-5
TGTGCCAGCAACCGGGGAGAGCCCAATGAAAAACTGTTTTTT | CASNRGEPNEKLFF | NA | TRBJ1-4 | few | TRBV28
TGCGCCAGCAGACCTACGAGTGTCACCGGGGAGCTGTTTTTT | CASRPTSVTGELFF | NA | TRBJ2-2 | many | TRBV5-1
TGTGCCAGCAGTTTGGGTGGGGCTTCCTACGAGCAGTACTTC | CASSLGGASYEQYF | NA | TRBJ2-7 | many | TRBV7-9
TGCGCCAGCAGCTTGGAGAGGGGAACCTACGAGCAGTACTTC | CASSLERGTYEQYF | NA | TRBJ2-7 | many | TRBV5-1
TGTGCCAGCAGCCAAGATCGGTGGGGAGGAAACACCATATATTTT | CASSQDRWGGNTIYF | NA | TRBJ1-3 | NA | TRBV14
TGTGCCAGCAGCCCCAATGTGGCGCACGGACCAGATACGCAGTATTTT | CASSPNVAHGPDTQYF | NA | TRBJ2-3 | NA | TRBV7-7
TGTGCCAGCACCCCCATTGGTGCTCCGAATACGCAGTATTTT | CASTPIGAPNTQYF | NA | TRBJ2-3 | NA | TRBV12-3/TRBV12-4
TGTGCCAGCAGGGCCTTCCAGGGAGGCTACACCTTC | CASRAFQGGYTF | NA | TRBJ1-2 | many | TRBV2
TGCAGTGCTAGAGATCCGGGGGTAGAGACCCAGTACTTC | CSARDPGVETQYF | NA | TRBJ2-5 | NA | TRBV20-1
TGCGCCAGCAGCTTGGGCGGAAGGGAAAAACTGTTTTTT | CASSLGGREKLFF | NA | TRBJ1-4 | many | TRBV5-1
TGTGCCAGCAGTTCCGGGACAGGGCCACCCCTCCACTTT | CASSSGTGPPLHF | TRBD1 | TRBJ1-6 | many | TRBV12-3/TRBV12-4
TGTGCCAGCAGTGAAACCAGAAACACCGGGGAGCTGTTTTTT | CASSETRNTGELFF | NA | TRBJ2-2 | many | TRBV6-1
TGTGCCAGCAGCCCCTCGACTAGGCAAACGCAGTATTTT | CASSPSTRQTQYF | NA | TRBJ2-3 | few | TRBV7-2
TGCAGTGCTAGATATCGCCTACTAGCCCAAGAGACCCAGTACTTC | CSARYRLLAQETQYF | NA | TRBJ2-5 | NA | TRBV20-1
TGCAGTGCTACTAGAGACAGGGGGCAAGAGACCCAGTACTTC | CSATRDRGQETQYF | TRBD1 | TRBJ2-5 | few | TRBV20-1
TGTGCCAGTAACACCCAGGGAGGCCGGCAGCCCCAGCATTTT | CASNTQGGRQPQHF | NA | TRBJ1-5 | few | TRBV19
TGTGCCAGCAGCTTGGTTACAACTAATGAAAAACTGTTTTTT | CASSLVTTNEKLFF | NA | TRBJ1-4 | many | TRBV5-5